This TCR beta chain was captured in a study of shared clonotypes between healthy human individuals. Study-wide findings and caveats: Estimated clonotype richness was generally higher in naive than memory subsets.

This clone was seen only a few times. Its antigen is not known. The repertoire was sequenced with immunoSEQ multiplex PCR; TCRdb's copy has only in-frame clones and lacks some. The data contain 100,000 or so clones, about 72% of them singletons. The source of this sequence is a young woman in good health. The sequenced sample consisted of memory CD8+ T cells sorted from blood. The sample's subset: CD45RO+ cells pooled with CCR7-negative TemRA cells.

The CDR3 reads CASSLELAGVYEQYF. The DNA of the CDR3 is TGTGCCAGCAGTTTAGAGCTGGCGGGAGTTTACGAGCAGTACTTC. This sequence joins TRBV28 and TRBJ2-7, with 7 nucleotides matching TRBD2. Losses at the gene ends were 2 bases for V and 4 bases for J; bases not matched to a gene: 8. Looked up from germline, CDR1 is MDHEN and CDR2 is SYDVKM. The CDR3 consists of 15 residues.